A selection of T cell receptor beta chains follows, all from one sample in a study of blood T cell repertoires in COVID-19. Produced via immunoSEQ multiplex PCR; TCRdb's table is partial and in-frame only. This repertoire shows 120,000 to 150,000 clones, 80% to 90% found once; its top ten account for about 2.5%. Sequencing used peripheral blood. Receptors originate from a human donor with acute or convalescent COVID-19. The donor label of this sample is uncertain. The CDR3 runs from the conserved cysteine through the conserved F or W. The order of the fields is D gene, J gene, clone size, V gene, CDR3 DNA, CDR3 protein. The D gene is left open where the match is weak. Size tells how often a clone was seen (once, few, many) or the class of an expanded clone, and some rows leave it out.

d_call: .
j_call: TRBJ1-1
clone_size: .
v_call: TRBV4-2
cdr3_nt: TGTGCCAGCAGCCAATCGAAGAGTGAAGCTTTCTTT
cdr3_aa: CASSQSKSEAFF

d_call: TRBD2
j_call: TRBJ2-1
clone_size: once
v_call: TRBV5-1
cdr3_nt: TGCGCCAGCAGGGCTAGCGGGGGGGCATTGGATGAGCAGTTCTTC
cdr3_aa: CASRASGGALDEQFF

d_call: .
j_call: TRBJ1-1
clone_size: once
v_call: TRBV6-1
cdr3_nt: TGTGCCAGCAGTCCCACGGGGGGGGCTATTACTGAAGCTTTCTTT
cdr3_aa: CASSPTGGAITEAFF

d_call: .
j_call: TRBJ1-4
clone_size: few
v_call: TRBV10-3
cdr3_nt: TGTGCCACTAAGAGAATTGCAACTAATGAAAAACTGTTTTTT
cdr3_aa: CATKRIATNEKLFF

d_call: TRBD2
j_call: TRBJ2-3
clone_size: .
v_call: TRBV19
cdr3_nt: TGTGCCAGTGGGGAGGGGACTAGTAGCACAGATACGCAGTATTTT
cdr3_aa: CASGEGTSSTDTQYF

d_call: TRBD2
j_call: TRBJ2-1
clone_size: .
v_call: TRBV4-3
cdr3_nt: TGCGCCAGCAGCCAAAGCGGGACTAGTCGCCTCAATGAGCAGTTCTTC
cdr3_aa: CASSQSGTSRLNEQFF

d_call: TRBD2
j_call: TRBJ2-5
clone_size: .
v_call: TRBV7-2
cdr3_nt: TGTGCCAGCAGCTCCGCGGGGGGGCGGACCCAGTACTTC
cdr3_aa: CASSSAGGRTQYF

d_call: TRBD1
j_call: TRBJ2-7
clone_size: .
v_call: TRBV5-1
cdr3_nt: TGCGCCAGCAGCTCAACAGGGGGAAGTTACGAGCAGTACTTC
cdr3_aa: CASSSTGGSYEQYF

d_call: TRBD2
j_call: TRBJ2-1
clone_size: .
v_call: TRBV11-3
cdr3_nt: TGTGCCAGCAGCGTTATAGCGGGAGTGGTGCAGTTCTTC
cdr3_aa: CASSVIAGVVQFF

d_call: TRBD1
j_call: TRBJ1-1
clone_size: .
v_call: TRBV19
cdr3_nt: TGTGCCAGTAGTTCCTACAGGGGGATGAACACTGAAGCTTTCTTT
cdr3_aa: CASSSYRGMNTEAFF

d_call: .
j_call: TRBJ1-1
clone_size: .
v_call: TRBV24-1
cdr3_nt: TGTGCCACCCGAGTGGGAGGGAACACTGAAGCTTTCTTT
cdr3_aa: CATRVGGNTEAFF

d_call: .
j_call: TRBJ1-1
clone_size: .
v_call: TRBV4-1
cdr3_nt: TGCGCCAGCAGCCATATGGCCATGAACACTGAAGCTTTCTTT
cdr3_aa: CASSHMAMNTEAFF

d_call: .
j_call: TRBJ1-1
clone_size: .
v_call: TRBV18
cdr3_nt: TGTGCCAGCCGATTCGACAGTGACACTGAAGCTTTCTTT
cdr3_aa: CASRFDSDTEAFF

d_call: .
j_call: TRBJ1-1
clone_size: .
v_call: TRBV19
cdr3_nt: TGTGCCAGTAGTACCGATCAGGACAGACAAGCTTTCTTT
cdr3_aa: CASSTDQDRQAFF

d_call: .
j_call: TRBJ1-2
clone_size: .
v_call: TRBV3-1/TRBV3-2
cdr3_nt: TGTGCCAGCAGCCAAGCAGTTAACTATGGCTACACCTTC
cdr3_aa: CASSQAVNYGYTF

d_call: TRBD2
j_call: TRBJ2-5
clone_size: .
v_call: TRBV6-5
cdr3_nt: TGTGCCAGCAGTCCCCCCGGGGCGGGAGCAGAGACCCAGTACTTC
cdr3_aa: CASSPPGAGAETQYF